The 19 T cell receptor beta chains below come from one sample, sequenced in a study of blood T cell repertoires in COVID-19. Measured with immunoSEQ multiplex PCR; TCRdb has only the in-frame clones, and not every one. Of some 120,000 clones detected, approximately 82% appear once; the ten largest clones hold less than 9%. The sample was peripheral blood. The receptor source for this set is a man aged 70-80 years with active or convalescent COVID-19.

The V and J genes are TRBV6-2 or TRBV6-3 and TRBJ1-1, with 8 bases lining up with TRBD1. The CDR3 sequence is 15 residues long. Germline values: CDR1 MNHEY, CDR2 SVGEGT. J lost 1 base, V lost 2 bases, and 3 bases had no gene match. This CDR3 is CASSYGQGANTEAFF. In nucleotides, the CDR3 is TGTGCCAGCAGTTACGGGCAGGGGGCGAACACTGAAGCTTTCTTT.

The chain employs TRBV11-1 and TRBJ1-1, with D tentatively TRBD1 (5 bases). This CDR3 is built from 14 residues. Germline V gene data show CDR1 as SGHAT and CDR2 as FQDESV (reference sequence). Trimming removed 5 bases at V and 5 bases at J, with 15 bases between. The CDR3 DNA follows: TGTGCCAGCAGCCCCGGTTGGGGGGTGACTGAAGCTTTCTTT. Protein product: CASSPGWGVTEAFF.

Concerning this clone itself: The sample has other DNA sequences that encode this CDR3 too. The chain combines TRBV28 with TRBJ2-1, with D tentatively TRBD1 (6 bases). The CDR3 consists of 13 residues. Looked up from germline, CDR1 is MDHEN and CDR2 is SYDVKM. V was trimmed by 6 bases and J by 3 bases, leaving 9 bases between them. The CDR3 is CASSLDSYNEQFF. The CDR3 DNA reads as TGTGCCAGCAGCCTGGACAGCTACAATGAGCAGTTCTTC.

The rearrangement joins TRBV10-3 to TRBJ1-3; TRBD1 aligns across 7 bases. Germline-derived CDR1 and CDR2 are ENHRY and SYGVKD. Germline trimming cut 10 bases from V and 0 bases from J; bases unmatched to any gene: 6. This CDR3 has 14 amino acids. For the CDR3, the DNA is TGTGCCACCAAAGGGGGCATCTCTGGAAACACCATATATTTT. This encodes CATKGGISGNTIYF.

This CDR3 reads CASSVRMVGGSYEQYF. CDR3 DNA: TGTGCCAGCAGTGTCCGGATGGTTGGCGGTAGCTACGAGCAGTACTTC. J is TRBJ2-7 and V is TRBV28, with D unresolved. V lost 5 bases and J 3 bases, leaving 20 bases between the germline ends. This CDR3 region has 16 residues. Looked up from germline, CDR1 is MDHEN and CDR2 is SYDVKM. Combining the CDR3 with reference TRBV28 and TRBJ2-7 gives the whole variable domain DVKVTQSSRYLVKRTGEKVFLECVQDMDHENMFWYRQDPGLGLRLIYFSYDVKMKEKGDIPEGYSVSREKKERFSLILESASTNQTSMYLCASSVRMVGGSYEQYFGPGTRLTVT.

The chain uses TRBV19 and TRBJ2-5; 7 bases map to TRBD2. CDR1 and CDR2 from the germline V gene are LNHDA and SQIVND (reference sequence). The CDR3 extends over 16 amino acids. Germline trimming cut 4 bases from V and 5 bases from J; bases unmatched to any gene: 13. CDR3 amino acids: CASSTPRRGGAETQYF. For the CDR3, the DNA is TGTGCCAGTAGTACCCCTCGGCGGGGAGGGGCGGAGACCCAGTACTTC.

The rearrangement links TRBV7-2 to TRBJ2-3; 8 bases are a match to TRBD2. CDR1 is SGHTA and CDR2 is FQGNSA in the germline V gene. V lost 7 bases, J lost 1 base, and 7 bases stayed unmatched. The CDR3 runs to 15 residues. The CDR3 nucleotides are TGTGCCAGCACCCCGGGGGGGGGCGGCACAGATACGCAGTATTTT. Protein: CASTPGGGGTDTQYF.

This clone was seen a single time. This sequence joins TRBV13 and TRBJ2-7, with TRBD1 matching 10 bases. This CDR3 spans 14 amino acids. Germline assignment: CDR1 PRHDT and CDR2 FYEKMQ (reference sequence). Losses at the gene ends were 5 bases for V and 3 bases for J; bases not matched to a gene: 4. The CDR3 nucleotides read TGTGCCAGCAGCCCAAGGACAGGGGGCTACGAGCAGTACTTC. Translating it yields CASSPRTGGYEQYF.

This chain joins TRBV7-9 and TRBJ1-1; D perhaps matches TRBD1 (5 bases). Germline V CDR1 and CDR2: SEHNR, FQNEAQ (reference sequence). Trimming took 10 bases from V and 3 from J, leaving 21 bases between them. CDR3 length equals 15 residues. CDR3 sequence: CATQLTRWGDTEAFF. In nucleotides, the CDR3 is TGTGCCACCCAACTAACCCGGTGGGGGGACACTGAAGCTTTCTTT.

The V and J genes are TRBV28 and TRBJ2-1; 7 bases fit TRBD2. CDR1 MDHEN and CDR2 SYDVKM come from the germline V gene. The CDR3 runs to 12 residues. The V and J ends lost 3 bases and 7 bases, in that order; junction bases with no gene match: 0. The CDR3: CASSLRGNEQFF. For the CDR3, the DNA is TGTGCCAGCAGTTTGCGGGGGAATGAGCAGTTCTTC.

The rearrangement uses TRBV6-5 and TRBJ1-5; TRBD1 agrees at 8 bases. Germline V lookup: CDR1 MNHEY, CDR2 SVGAGI. This CDR3 spans 12 amino acids. V lost 8 bases to trimming and J lost 8 bases; unmatched junction nucleotides: 5. The CDR3 reads CASYDRGKPQHF. For the CDR3, the DNA is TGTGCCAGCTACGACAGGGGTAAGCCCCAGCATTTT.

The chain uses TRBV7-2 and TRBJ2-7; 8 nucleotides match TRBD2. Germline V gene data show CDR1 as SGHTA and CDR2 as FQGNSA. Trimming cost V 3 bases and J 3 bases; bases outside gene matches: 7. The CDR3 runs 15 residues. CDR3 sequence reads: CASSFSRGGDYEQYF. In nucleotides, the CDR3 is TGTGCCAGCAGCTTTTCTCGGGGGGGAGACTACGAGCAGTACTTC.

In its sample, this clone was seen once. This chain uses TRBV29-1 with TRBJ1-1, with 7 nucleotides matching TRBD1. CDR3 length equals 13 residues. Germline V gene sequence: CDR1 SQVTM, CDR2 ANQGSEA. V lost 7 bases to trimming and J lost 0 bases; unmatched junction nucleotides: 5. CDR3 residues: CSGGGQLNTEAFF. In nucleotides, the CDR3 is TGCAGCGGGGGGGGACAGCTGAACACTGAAGCTTTCTTT.

The V call is TRBV10-1, the J call TRBJ2-3; D might be TRBD2 (6 bases). CDR3 length: 18 amino acids. Trimming took off 10 bases at V and 5 bases at J, with 31 bases between the two ends. Germline V CDR1 and CDR2: WNHNN, SYGVQD (reference sequence). CDR3 in amino acids: CANELVHRPRLGGDTQYF. The CDR3 bases are TGCGCCAACGAATTGGTCCACCGGCCCCGACTAGGAGGAGATACGCAGTATTTT.

This chain links TRBV29-1 with TRBJ2-4; D is undetermined. CDR1 and CDR2 (germline): SQVTM, ANQGSEA. Trimming stripped 8 bases from V and 4 bases from J, with 9 bases between. The CDR3 runs to 11 residues. The CDR3 loop reads CSTVLKNIQYF. The CDR3 DNA follows: TGCAGCACGGTCCTTAAAAACATTCAGTACTTC.

The rearrangement joins TRBV5-1 to TRBJ2-1, with TRBD2 identical over 9 bases. V lost 6 bases and J lost 14; bases outside the gene matches: 18. This CDR3 region has 15 residues. In germline, CDR1 is SGHRS, CDR2 YFSETQ. The CDR3 DNA reads as TGCGCCAGCAAAGGCGGGGTAACCGGGACTAGCATGGAGTTCTTC. It codes for CASKGGVTGTSMEFF.

CDR3 residues: CASSRGTSGRSSYNEQFF. For the CDR3, the DNA is TGTGCCAGCAGTCGCGGGACTAGCGGGAGAAGCTCCTACAATGAGCAGTTCTTC. The chain uses TRBV6-6 and TRBJ2-1; 14 bases match TRBD2. The germline gives CDR1 MNHNY, CDR2 SVGAGI (reference sequence). Unmatched junction bases numbered 6, after V lost 5 bases and J lost 0 bases. The CDR3 is 18 amino acids.

V usage is TRBV5-6 and J usage is TRBJ1-5, with 8 bases that match TRBD1. Germline loops: CDR1 SGHDT, CDR2 YYEEEE. The CDR3 consists of 14 residues. J lost 7 bases, V lost 4 bases, and 7 bases had no gene match. The DNA of the CDR3 is TGTGCCAGCAGCCGAAGGACAGGGCGGCAGCCCCAGCATTTT. Translating it yields CASSRRTGRQPQHF.

The chain uses TRBV18 and TRBJ2-1, with D possibly TRBD1 on 6 matching bases. The CDR3 loop spans 15 amino acids. Germline loops: CDR1 KGHSH, CDR2 LQKENI. With 3 bases removed from V and 0 bases from J, the gap between germline ends came to 9 bases. Here the CDR3 reads CASSPTGYSYNEQFF. CDR3 sequence (DNA): TGTGCCAGCTCACCCACAGGGTACTCCTACAATGAGCAGTTCTTC.